This T cell receptor beta chain was identified in a study of T-cell reconstitution after alpha-beta-depleted transplantation in children. The study, taken as a whole, reports: About two months after transplant, alpha-beta T cells reportedly came from several hundred expanded graft clones.

Of note for this clonotype: Its antigen is not identified.

Construction of the TCRbeta library involved unique molecular identifiers. TCRdb reanalysed the PCR reads using MiXCR and keeps one entry per CDR3 protein. There are about 310,000 distinct CDR3 sequences in the sample; over 20% occur only once, and 9.5% to 13% lies in the top ten. This CDR3 is built from 16 residues. Trimming removed 7 bases from V and 0 bases from J; junction bases left unmatched: 6. The germline CDR1 and CDR2 sequences are SNHLY and FYNNEI. The chain combines TRBV2 with TRBJ1-5, with 10 nucleotides matching TRBD1. The receptor was derived from a male patient under 18 who had a stem cell transplant for acute lymphoblastic leukemia, so the T cells may come from the graft donor. Sample: PBMCs, mostly from graft donor cells, taken 180 days after TCRalphabeta/CD19-depleted stem cell transplant. In DNA, the CDR3 is TGTGCCAGCAAGGGACAGGGGCAACATAGCAATCAGCCCCAGCATTTT. Translation gives CASKGQGQHSNQPQHF.